This T cell receptor (beta chain) is drawn from a study of OX40 agonist ivuxolimab in advanced cancers. Study-level points and caveats: Among the lowest peripheral clonal expansion occurred in 0.1-3.0 mg/kg partial responders.

This clone was counted once. Its antigen is undetermined. TCRdb's copy holds only in-frame clones and misses some; the assay was immunoSEQ multiplex PCR. The sample has about 32,000 clones; less than 90% are singletons. The V and J ends lost 11 bases and 5 bases respectively, with 22 bases between them. The germline gives CDR1 WNHNN, CDR2 SYGVQD (reference sequence). The CDR3 runs 14 residues. This receptor was taken from an adult with an advanced solid tumor such as melanoma, head and neck, liver or kidney cancer. V gene TRBV10-1 combines with J gene TRBJ2-7; D gene uncertain. The sample was CD4+ or CD8+ T cells sorted from blood, taken in a trial of the OX40 agonist ivuxolimab. CDR3 sequence (DNA): TGCGCCGTCCAGTTTCGGAGAGCTGCTCACGAGCAGTACTTC. It encodes CAVQFRRAAHEQYF.